These 5 T cell receptor beta chains were sequenced from one sample in a study of blood T cell repertoires in COVID-19. The method was immunoSEQ multiplex PCR; TCRdb's version includes in-frame clones alone and lacks a portion of them. The sample contains more than 150,000 clones, 65% to 85% of which appear only once. The source material was PBMCs or T cells enriched from blood (not recorded which). The receptor source for this set is a woman in her sixties or seventies who had recovered from COVID-19.

The chain uses TRBV5-4 and TRBJ2-1; 7 bases align to TRBD1. The V and J ends lost 0 bases and 4 bases, in that order; junction bases with no gene match: 10. CDR3 length equals 17 residues. Germline V gene lookup returns CDR1 SGHNT and CDR2 YYREEE (reference sequence). The DNA for the CDR3 is TGTGCCAGCAGCTTGGGCGCCCCCGGGACAGCTTACAATGAGCAGTTCTTC. This encodes CASSLGAPGTAYNEQFF.

The V gene is TRBV19, the J gene TRBJ1-2; TRBD1 matches at 9 bases. J was trimmed by 0 bases and V by 3 bases; bases with no gene match: 2. The CDR3 is 15 residues long. Germline V lookup: CDR1 LNHDA, CDR2 SQIVND (reference sequence). CDR3 DNA: TGTGCCAGTAGTATGCGGACAGGGGCTAACTATGGCTACACCTTC. Translation gives CASSMRTGANYGYTF. The full variable domain, in which reference TRBV19 and TRBJ1-2 provide the parts outside the CDR3, is DGGITQSPKYLFRKEGQNVTLSCEQNLNHDAMYWYRQDPGQGLRLIYYSQIVNDFQKGDIAEGYSVSREKKESFPLTVTSAQKNPTAFYLCASSMRTGANYGYTFGSGTRLTVV.

This clone came up a few times. At the DNA level, this CDR3 is encoded by other sequences in the same sample as well. The chain has TRBV19 and TRBJ2-7; unclear D gene. This CDR3 comprises 13 residues. Germline V gives CDR1 LNHDA, CDR2 SQIVND (reference sequence). V was clipped by 3 bases and J by 2 bases, with 8 bases between them. CDR3 protein: CASSIGETYEQYF. DNA for the CDR3: TGTGCCAGTAGTATCGGTGAAACCTACGAGCAGTACTTC.

The gene calls are TRBV7-9 and TRBJ1-1; 8 positions agree with TRBD1. This CDR3 is built from 14 residues. Germline CDR1 reads SEHNR; CDR2 reads FQNEAQ (reference sequence). J gave up 7 bases and V 5 bases, and 9 bases lay outside the gene matches. The CDR3 bases are TGTGCCAGCAGCACTGGGACAGGTGGGAGTGAAGCTTTCTTT. This gives the protein CASSTGTGGSEAFF.

The rearrangement joins TRBV6-1 to TRBJ2-5, with D hard to call. With 2 bases removed from V and 7 bases from J, the gap between germline ends came to 11 bases. CDR1 is MNHNS, CDR2 SASEGT, per germline. The CDR3 loop spans 13 amino acids. The CDR3 DNA sequence: TGTGCCAGCAGTGAACGAGGTTCCGGGACCCAGTACTTC. Protein sequence: CASSERGSGTQYF.